The entry that follows covers one T cell receptor (beta chain) sequence. The target antigen is unknown. The CDR3 is 14 amino acids. V shed 8 bases, J shed 0 bases, and the junction held 4 bases outside the gene matches. Germline CDR1 is SGHTS and CDR2 is YDEGEE. The sample comes from a study of shared clonotypes between healthy human individuals. The authors split each subset's genomic DNA evenly across several immunoSEQ plates. The data were produced by immunoSEQ multiplex PCR, yet TCRdb's version contains in-frame clones alone and is incomplete. The repertoire has over 1.4 million clones, around 97% of them found once; the top ten carry 0.95% to 1.5%. Whole-study findings and limits: It was expected that sequencing depth would affect clonotype sharing among donors.

The rearrangement joins TRBV5-8 to TRBJ2-1; 8 bases line up with TRBD1. The source material was naive CD4+ T cells sorted from blood. The subset is: CD45RA+ positively selected. The receptor comes from a man aged 30 to 39 in good health. The CDR3 region has the DNA TGTGCCAGTATTGACAGGGGCTCCTACAATGAGCAGTTCTTC. Its protein product is CASIDRGSYNEQFF.